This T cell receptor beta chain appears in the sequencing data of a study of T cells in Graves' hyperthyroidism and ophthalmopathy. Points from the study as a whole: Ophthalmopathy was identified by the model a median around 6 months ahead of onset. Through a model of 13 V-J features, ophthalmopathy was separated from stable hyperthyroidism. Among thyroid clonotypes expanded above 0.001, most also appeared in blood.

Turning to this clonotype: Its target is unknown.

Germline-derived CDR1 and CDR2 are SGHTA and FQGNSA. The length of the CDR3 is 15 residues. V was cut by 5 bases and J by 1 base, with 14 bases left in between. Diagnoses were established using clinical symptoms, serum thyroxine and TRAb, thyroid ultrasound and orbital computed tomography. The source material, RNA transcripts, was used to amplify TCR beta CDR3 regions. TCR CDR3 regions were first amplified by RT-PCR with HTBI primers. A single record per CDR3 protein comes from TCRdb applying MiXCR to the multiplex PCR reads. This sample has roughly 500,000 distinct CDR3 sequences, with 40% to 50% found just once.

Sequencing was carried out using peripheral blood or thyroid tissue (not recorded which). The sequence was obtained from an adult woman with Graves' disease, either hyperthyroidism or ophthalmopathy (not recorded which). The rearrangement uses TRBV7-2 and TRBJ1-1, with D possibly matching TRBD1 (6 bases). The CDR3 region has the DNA TGTGCCAGCAGCCAGCGGGGGGGGGCGAACACTGAAGCTTTCTTT. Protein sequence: CASSQRGGANTEAFF.